Included here is one TCR beta chain sequence, with context. Its specific antigen is unknown. No quality values exist for individual bases; no much larger clone is one base distant. The data belong to a study of OX40 agonist ivuxolimab in advanced cancers. For the wider study: The costimulatory receptor OX40 (CD134) was targeted by ivuxolimab, a fully human IgG2 agonistic monoclonal antibody. Intravenous ivuxolimab was administered to patients every 2 weeks at six dose levels: 0.01, 0.1, 0.3, 1.5, 3 and 10 mg/kg. Among the 50 to 55 dose-escalation patients, 19 had hepatocellular carcinoma, 15 or so melanoma, 9 renal cell carcinoma and 9 head and neck cancer. In the dose-escalation cohort, approximately 80% of patients were male, and the mean age was 60 years with a range of roughly 20 to 85. Patients were allowed to have had prior anti-PD-1, anti-PD-L1 or anti-CTLA-4 therapy, and approximately 37% of the dose-escalation patients had been treated with checkpoint inhibitors. Partial responses were achieved by three dose-escalation patients, of whom one had hepatocellular carcinoma and two had cutaneous melanoma. The purpose of peripheral TCRbeta sequencing was to test whether ivuxolimab changed TCR sequence diversity and led to clonal T-cell expansion. The paper describes the monotherapy dose-escalation part (N ≈ 49 patients) of the phase I trial of ivuxolimab. What the study reported, not specific to this receptor: Low levels of normalized T-cell clonal expansion were also seen in some patients who did not respond. At doses from 0.1 to 3.0 mg/kg, clonal expansion was seen in both CD4+ and CD8+ blood T cells between baseline and week 6. The antigen specificity of the clonally expanded peripheral T cells was not determined. In partial responders in the 0.1-3.0 mg/kg groups, normalized peripheral clonal expansion was found to be among the lowest, especially among CD8+ T cells. After ivuxolimab, CD8+ T cells had more expanded clones than CD4+ T cells on average.

To sequence the TCRbeta CDR3 region, genomic DNA was isolated from the sorted cells. The immunoSEQ Assay was used to sequence the TCRbeta CDR3 regions. TCRdb holds this immuneACCESS table with in-frame rearrangements only. Some clones are missing; in checked studies, unresolved V genes explain under half, and the rest has no known cause. For this sample the table gives some 30,000 clones, of which 84% were detected only once. The top ten clonotypes cover 22% of the sample. The junction carries 15 bases between V and J, which are trimmed by 3 bases and 9 bases respectively. The germline V gene (reference sequence) provides CDR1 MNHEY and CDR2 SMNVEV. Measured from the cysteine to the phenylalanine, the CDR3 is 15 residues long. Of the read, only the CDR3 DNA is kept; its 45 bases are in frame from base 1. Patients with a history of autoimmune disease or receiving systemic immunosuppression were excluded from the trial. Peripheral blood for TCR sequencing was collected from all dose cohorts at baseline, on cycle 4 day 1, and on cycle 7 day 1. The samples were drawn from a first-in-human, open-label, multicenter phase I dose-escalation trial of ivuxolimab. The trial enrolled adults with locally advanced or metastatic head and neck squamous cell, hepatocellular, melanoma or renal cell carcinoma. Before TCR sequencing, CD4+ T cells and CD8+ T cells were sorted from peripheral blood as separate populations.

Sample: CD4+ or CD8+ T cells sorted from blood, taken in a trial of the OX40 agonist ivuxolimab. The V gene is TRBV27 and the J gene is TRBJ1-6, with the D gene call left open. This sequence originates from an adult with an advanced solid tumor such as melanoma, head and neck, liver or kidney cancer. The CDR3 region has the sequence CASSFSTLIGSPLHF. The DNA sequence reads TGTGCCAGCAGTTTCTCGACACTGATTGGTTCACCCCTCCACTTT.